Presented here are 4 T cell receptor beta chains from one specimen sequenced in a study of blood T cells in healthy people across ages. A second PCR, run for roughly 7 to 12 cycles, used a sample-barcoded 5' primer plus a J-beta primer mix. TCRdb itself ran the 5' RACE reads through MiXCR, one entry per CDR3 protein. The repertoire holds 270,000 or so distinct CDR3 sequences, with roughly 27% as singletons. The sequencing sample was made of blood. Receptors originate from a woman aged 70-85 years in good health.

This chain links TRBV28 with TRBJ1-3; D is undetermined. V gave up 2 bases and J gave up 4 bases, with 6 bases separating them. This CDR3 comprises 13 residues. In germline, CDR1 is MDHEN, CDR2 SYDVKM. Here the CDR3 reads CASSLRPGNTIYF. CDR3 bases: TGTGCCAGCAGTTTACGCCCCGGAAACACCATATATTTT.

A few counts support this clonotype. V is TRBV15 and J is TRBJ2-2; TRBD1 aligns across 10 bases. This CDR3 contains 15 residues. V shed 11 bases, J shed 4 bases, and the junction held 10 bases outside the gene matches. The V gene's germline CDR1 is LNHNV and CDR2 YYDKDF (reference sequence). CDR3 amino acids: CASTTGQGSTGELFF. The DNA of the CDR3 is TGTGCCTCAACTACGGGACAGGGGTCCACCGGGGAGCTGTTTTTT.

This clonotype was observed at least ten times. The chain employs TRBV29-1 and TRBJ2-5; TRBD2 aligns across 11 bases. The DNA end is a closer match to TRBJ2-1, so the J assignment may be wrong. Looked up from germline, CDR1 is SQVTM and CDR2 is ANQGSEA. The CDR3 loop spans 14 amino acids. CDR3 coding DNA: TGCAGCGCTCATAGCGGGAGGGGGGAGAATGAGCAGTTCTTC. Its translation is CSAHSGRGENEQFF.

A word on this clonotype: The missing conserved phenylalanine or tryptophan at the end of this CDR3 makes a read error likely. The chain joins TRBV7-9 to TRBJ2-1, with 9 bases aligning to TRBD1. J lost 8 bases, V lost 10 bases, and 12 bases had no gene match. Germline CDR1 SEHNR, CDR2 FQNEAQ (reference sequence). The CDR3 runs to 14 residues. For the CDR3, the DNA is TGTGCCACAGACCCCCGGGGACAGGGTGATGAGCAGTTCCTC. It is translated as CATDPRGQGDEQFL.